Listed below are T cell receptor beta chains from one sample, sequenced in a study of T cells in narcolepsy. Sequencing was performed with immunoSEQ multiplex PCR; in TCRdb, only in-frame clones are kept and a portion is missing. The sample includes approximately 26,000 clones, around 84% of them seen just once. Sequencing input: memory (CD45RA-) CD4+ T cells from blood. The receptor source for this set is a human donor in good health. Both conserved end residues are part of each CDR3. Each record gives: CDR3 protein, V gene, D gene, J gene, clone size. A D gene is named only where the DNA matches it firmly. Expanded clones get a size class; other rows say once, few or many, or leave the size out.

CASRGLSADTQYF,TRBV6-1,.,TRBJ2-3,once
CAWEGQSNEKLFF,TRBV30,.,TRBJ1-4,few
CASSQGIAGGLGEDTQYF,TRBV4-3,TRBD2,TRBJ2-3,.
CASSVTGNTGELFF,TRBV9,.,TRBJ2-2,few
CASSLVGQVTYEQYF,TRBV7-2,.,TRBJ2-7,.
CASSLVSGRKAYEQYF,TRBV11-2,TRBD2,TRBJ2-7,.
CASSYFTGELFF,TRBV6-6,.,TRBJ2-2,.
CASSSGRQPPDIQYF,TRBV5-1,.,TRBJ2-4,.
CASSLGTGADTEAFF,TRBV5-4,TRBD1,TRBJ1-1,.
CASSLDKTPTEAFF,TRBV5-1,.,TRBJ1-1,.
CASSPLQRLTEAFF,TRBV18,.,TRBJ1-1,once
CASSQDWNRDNEKLFF,TRBV4-1,.,TRBJ1-4,.
CAWSGGTRSGFF,TRBV30,.,TRBJ1-1,.
CASKDRGTDTQYF,TRBV19,TRBD1,TRBJ2-3,.
CASSLSAGQGAYGYTF,TRBV27,TRBD1,TRBJ1-2,few
CASSLGGTGGAPGNTIYF,TRBV14,TRBD1,TRBJ1-3,.
CASSGQGGNEQYF,TRBV10-2,TRBD1,TRBJ2-7,.
CASSLSRTKGETQYF,TRBV7-3,.,TRBJ2-5,.
CASSLEAGRYEQYF,TRBV7-8,TRBD2,TRBJ2-7,.
CASSLALGGQETQYF,TRBV7-2,TRBD2,TRBJ2-5,.
CSPGKTEAFF,TRBV20-1,.,TRBJ1-1,once
CSATDGRFRYF,TRBV20-1,.,TRBJ2-3,.
CAWSPRGSGTSYNEQFF,TRBV30,TRBD2,TRBJ2-1,.
CASSADTRNNEQFF,TRBV25-1,.,TRBJ2-1,once
CASGLGLAGGFRRNNEQFF,TRBV12-5,TRBD2,TRBJ2-1,.
CASSLYGTGYEQYF,TRBV11-2,TRBD1,TRBJ2-7,.
CASSPPSGGLTDTQYF,TRBV18,TRBD1,TRBJ2-3,.
CASSLAGRTSGVGETQYF,TRBV7-9,TRBD2,TRBJ2-5,once
CASSPPGQAFRWYF,TRBV18,TRBD1,TRBJ2-7,.
CAWGPTTDTQYF,TRBV30,.,TRBJ2-3,.
CASSAGLLSSGNTIYF,TRBV25-1,.,TRBJ1-3,.
CASSYSRRDEAFF,TRBV6-5,.,TRBJ1-1,.
CASSEGGQGVETQYF,TRBV6-1,TRBD1,TRBJ2-5,few
CASTRDRGRGETQYF,TRBV2,TRBD1,TRBJ2-5,.
CASSERGQGDEAFF,TRBV2,.,TRBJ1-1,medium-sized